The next 20 T cell receptor beta chains were all read from a single sample in a study of blood T cell repertoires in COVID-19. Assay used: immunoSEQ multiplex PCR; TCRdb lists only in-frame clones, some missing. The sample holds 150,000 to 200,000 clones, 80% to 90% seen once. The specimen was peripheral blood. Receptors were obtained from a man over 45 with active or convalescent COVID-19.

This chain joins TRBV6-5 and TRBJ1-5; D is ambiguous. Trimming pared 1 base from V and 6 bases from J, leaving 10 bases between. Looked up from germline, CDR1 is MNHEY and CDR2 is SVGAGI. This CDR3 contains 14 residues. CDR3 in DNA: TGTGCCAGCAGTTACTTCCCCTTGGCTCAGCCCCAGCATTTT. This sequence encodes CASSYFPLAQPQHF.

This chain links TRBV5-1 with TRBJ1-1; TRBD1 aligns across 7 bases. The germline V gene encodes CDR1 SGHRS and CDR2 YFSETQ. There are 15 residues in the CDR3. The V gene end was trimmed by 5 bases and the J gene end by 4 bases; junction bases not matched to a gene: 11. CDR3 in DNA: TGCGCCAGCAGAGGGGTAGGGGACAGTTCCACTGAAGCTTTCTTT. Translation gives CASRGVGDSSTEAFF. Complete variable domain (other parts from reference TRBV5-1 and TRBJ1-1): KAGVTQTPRYLIKTRGQQVTLSCSPISGHRSVSWYQQTPGQGLQFLFEYFSETQRNKGNFPGRFSGRQFSNSRSEMNVSTLELGDSALYLCASRGVGDSSTEAFFGQGTRLTVV.

This sequence joins TRBV3-1 (or the pseudogene TRBV3-2) and TRBJ1-4, with D unclear. From germline, CDR1 is LGHDT and CDR2 YNNKEL (reference sequence). There are 12 residues in the CDR3. Deletions cut 0 bases from V and 10 bases from J, with 6 bases between. The CDR3 is CASSQDSLKLFF. In DNA, the CDR3 is TGTGCCAGCAGCCAAGACAGTTTAAAACTGTTTTTT.

This clone was detected only a few times. This chain uses TRBV2 with TRBJ1-2, with 9 bases matching TRBD1. The CDR3 is made up of 15 amino acids. The germline CDR1 and CDR2 sequences are SNHLY and FYNNEI. V trimming: 8 bases; J trimming: 4 bases; junction bases outside the gene matches: 11. The CDR3 spells CASREPGQGVYGYTF. In DNA form, the CDR3 reads TGTGCCAGCCGAGAACCGGGACAGGGAGTCTATGGCTACACCTTC.

V and J are TRBV19 and TRBJ1-4; 9 bases are a match to TRBD1. The CDR3 contains 15 residues. The germline gives CDR1 LNHDA, CDR2 SQIVND (reference sequence). The J segment lost 8 bases and the V segment lost 3 bases, leaving 7 bases of the junction unmatched. CDR3 coding DNA: TGTGCCAGTAGTATCACGGGACAGGGATACGAAAAACTGTTTTTT. This translates into CASSITGQGYEKLFF. The variable domain in full, with the rest retrieved from reference TRBV19 and TRBJ1-4, is DGGITQSPKYLFRKEGQNVTLSCEQNLNHDAMYWYRQDPGQGLRLIYYSQIVNDFQKGDIAEGYSVSREKKESFPLTVTSAQKNPTAFYLCASSITGQGYEKLFFGSGTQLSVL.

This clone showed up just a few times. This chain joins TRBV19 and TRBJ2-3; D is perhaps TRBD2 (6 bases). Germline lookup yields CDR1 LNHDA and CDR2 SQIVND (reference sequence). The CDR3 totals 15 residues. V was shortened by 5 bases and J by 2 bases, with 14 bases between the two germline ends. CDR3 region: CASSPPSAYTDTQYF. CDR3 nucleotides: TGTGCCAGTAGTCCGCCTAGCGCCTACACAGATACGCAGTATTTT.

This chain links TRBV5-1 with TRBJ1-4; no reliable D call. The CDR3 sequence is 15 residues long. Trimming shortened V by 8 bases and J by 0 bases, and 14 bases separated the two germline ends. The germline CDR1 and CDR2 sequences are SGHRS and YFSETQ. CDR3 sequence reads: CASSQFSATNEKLFF. In nucleotides, the CDR3 is TGCGCCAGTTCTCAATTCAGTGCAACTAATGAAAAACTGTTTTTT.

The chain combines TRBV3-1 (or the pseudogene TRBV3-2) with TRBJ2-5; 8 nucleotides match TRBD2. Germline lookup yields CDR1 LGHDT and CDR2 YNNKEL (reference sequence). CDR3 length equals 15 residues. Germline trimming cut 4 bases from V and 3 bases from J; bases unmatched to any gene: 7. The CDR3 DNA reads TGTGCCAGCAGCCCCTTCCAGACTAGCGAAGAGACCCAGTACTTC. Translated: CASSPFQTSEETQYF.

This rearrangement joins TRBV2 to TRBJ2-4, with a tentative D call TRBD2 (6 bases). V shed 8 bases and J shed 0 bases, with 11 bases lying between them. The germline V gene encodes CDR1 SNHLY and CDR2 FYNNEI. The CDR3 has 14 amino acids. CDR3 sequence: CASLEGLAKNIQYF. The CDR3 bases are TGTGCCAGCCTGGAGGGATTAGCCAAAAACATTCAGTACTTC. Using reference TRBV2 and TRBJ2-4 for the parts outside the CDR3, the full variable domain is EPEVTQTPSHQVTQMGQEVILRCVPISNHLYFYWYRQILGQKVEFLVSFYNNEISEKSEIFDDQFSVERPDGSNFTLKIRSTKLEDSAMYFCASLEGLAKNIQYFGAGTRLSVL.

The V gene is TRBV12-3 or TRBV12-4, the J gene TRBJ2-5; 9 bases match TRBD2. J lost 4 bases, V lost 6 bases, and 3 bases had no gene match. There are 13 residues in the CDR3. The CDR3 sequence: CASSSLAGETQYF. CDR3 DNA: TGTGCCAGCAGCTCACTAGCGGGAGAGACCCAGTACTTC.

Here the CDR3 DNA reads TGTGCCAGCAGCCAATCGCAGGGATCAGAGACCCAGTACTTC. Translated, it gives CASSQSQGSETQYF. The V and J genes are TRBV4-2 and TRBJ2-5; weak D call: TRBD1 (5 bases). CDR1 and CDR2 from the germline V gene are LGHNA and YNFKEQ. CDR3 length equals 14 residues. The V gene lost 2 bases and the J gene lost 4 bases, with 11 bases spanning the gap.

J is TRBJ2-7 and V is TRBV7-9; no firm D call. The CDR3 contains 15 residues. Germline V gene lookup returns CDR1 SEHNR and CDR2 FQNEAQ (reference sequence). Trimming cost V 5 bases and J 4 bases, with 18 bases left between them. The CDR3 sequence is CASSDRSAWAYEQYF. The CDR3 nucleotides read TGTGCCAGCAGCGACCGGTCGGCATGGGCATACGAGCAGTACTTC.

This chain uses TRBV4-1 with TRBJ2-5; 12 bases map to TRBD2. There are 18 residues in the CDR3. CDR1 is MGHRA, CDR2 YSYEKL, per germline. With 0 bases clipped from V and 5 bases from J, the junction kept 10 bases outside the gene matches. The chain's CDR3 is CASSQDRPLAGGPETQYF. CDR3 coding DNA: TGCGCCAGCAGCCAAGATCGCCCACTAGCGGGGGGCCCGGAGACCCAGTACTTC.

The CDR3 region has the DNA TGTGCCAGCAGCCCAAGCGGGGCAGGTACTAATGAAAAACTGTTTTTT. It encodes CASSPSGAGTNEKLFF. The chain joins TRBV11-2 to TRBJ1-4, with D possibly TRBD1 on 5 matching bases. Germline V gives CDR1 SGHAT, CDR2 FQNNGV. V lost 5 bases and J 2 bases, leaving 15 bases between the germline ends. This CDR3 is 16 amino acids long.

There are a few counts of this clone. The chain joins TRBV19 to TRBJ1-1; 7 bases line up with TRBD1. The CDR3 loop spans 12 amino acids. J gave up 11 bases and V 2 bases, and 5 bases lay outside the gene matches. Germline assignment: CDR1 LNHDA and CDR2 SQIVND (reference sequence). DNA for the CDR3: TGTGCCAGTAGTATAAATGACAGGGATGCTTTCTTT. This sequence encodes CASSINDRDAFF.

This sequence joins TRBV6-5 and TRBJ2-5; TRBD2 matches 12 bases. Germline trimming cut 6 bases from V and 5 bases from J; bases unmatched to any gene: 7. The CDR3 spans 15 residues. CDR1 and CDR2 from the germline V gene are MNHEY and SVGAGI. The DNA of the CDR3 is TGTGCCAGCAGACTAGCGGGAGGTTCGGGGGAGACCCAGTACTTC. Translating gives CASRLAGGSGETQYF.

In its sample, this clone was seen a few times. V is TRBV2 and J is TRBJ2-3; 7 nucleotides agree with TRBD2. The length of the CDR3 is 15 residues. V gave up 3 bases and J gave up 2 bases; unmatched junction bases: 5. In germline, CDR1 is SNHLY, CDR2 FYNNEI. CDR3: CASSERRGNTDTQYF. The CDR3 coding sequence is TGTGCCAGCAGTGAGCGGCGGGGGAACACAGATACGCAGTATTTT.

This clone was observed a few times. CDR3 DNA: TGTGCTAGTGGTTTGGTAAGCAGGCCTCCAATCACAGATACGCAGTATTTT. As protein: CASGLVSRPPITDTQYF. The rearrangement links TRBV12-5 to TRBJ2-3, with D hard to call. V dropped 0 bases and J dropped 2 bases, with 15 bases sitting between them. Germline V lookup: CDR1 LGHNT, CDR2 FRNRAP. The CDR3 extends over 17 amino acids.

V and J are TRBV2 and TRBJ2-1; D gene unclear. The germline gives CDR1 SNHLY, CDR2 FYNNEI. Trimming took 0 bases from V and 8 from J, leaving 5 bases between them. The CDR3 is 12 residues long. CDR3 amino acids: CASSEARDEQFF. As DNA, the CDR3 is TGTGCCAGCAGTGAAGCGCGCGATGAGCAGTTCTTC.

The V gene is TRBV5-3, the J gene TRBJ1-5; no firm D call. TRBV5-3 is designated an ORF whose function remains uncertain. V was shortened by 3 bases and J by 0 bases, with 10 bases between the two germline ends. The CDR3 totals 15 residues. The CDR3 DNA follows: TGTGCCAGAAGCTCTTCGGACTGTAGCAATCAGCCCCAGCATTTT. Protein: CARSSSDCSNQPQHF.